This TCR beta chain was identified in a study of blood T cell repertoires in COVID-19. Study background: Sample material is recorded as cDNA or gDNA derived from T cells, B-cell-depleted T cells, or PBMCs.

TCRdb's table, derived via immunoSEQ multiplex PCR, lists solely in-frame clones and lacks some. The data show 150,000 to 200,000 clones, around nine tenths seen once. The trim removed 3 bases at V and 2 bases at J, leaving 9 bases unmatched. Per germline, CDR1 SGDLS and CDR2 YYNGEE. CDR3 size: 16 residues. Allocation to cohorts depended on clinical history reported by the participants. Cohort 3 recovered donors had two negative PCRs, clearance, or symptom resolution. The sequencing input was PBMCs or T cells enriched from blood (not recorded which). This clonotype originated in a woman aged 18-29 years who had recovered from COVID-19. V is TRBV9 and J is TRBJ2-3, with TRBD2 identical over 7 bases. The CDR3 region is CASSASSGSSTDTQYF. The CDR3 nucleotides are TGTGCCAGCAGCGCAAGTAGCGGGTCATCCACAGATACGCAGTATTTT.